The entry below gives a single T cell receptor (beta chain) sequence along with its context. The antigen is unknown. The donors were part of the validation cohort, which consisted of about 120 subjects and was separate from the first cohort of around 620 subjects. Trimming left V 2 bases short and J 5 bases short, with 11 bases between. The CDR3 length is 14 residues. Germline CDR1 reads SEHNR; CDR2 reads FQNEAQ (reference sequence). The entry originates in a study of cytomegalovirus exposure and HLA in healthy donors. Background on the study: Later, an analysis reported that the 95 to 150 validation repertoires had used the same platform as the approximately 720 first-cohort repertoires.

Study-wide results and caveats: A classifier reportedly called cytomegalovirus status with high sensitivity and specificity. Three chains linked to CMV were shown in vitro to be specific for CMV antigens.

Sequenced by immunoSEQ multiplex PCR; TCRdb stores in-frame clones only, minus some. The top ten clones hold 0.75% to 0.85% of a sample with a few hundred thousand clones, just over 85% of them seen once. The sequenced sample consisted of PBMCs. This TCR was recovered from a woman aged 18-29 years in good health and CMV-seronegative. This chain joins TRBV7-9 and TRBJ2-3; possibly TRBD1 for D (6 bases). The CDR3 DNA reads TGTGCCAGCAGCTTATCGACAGGACAAGATACGCAGTATTTT. It codes for CASSLSTGQDTQYF.